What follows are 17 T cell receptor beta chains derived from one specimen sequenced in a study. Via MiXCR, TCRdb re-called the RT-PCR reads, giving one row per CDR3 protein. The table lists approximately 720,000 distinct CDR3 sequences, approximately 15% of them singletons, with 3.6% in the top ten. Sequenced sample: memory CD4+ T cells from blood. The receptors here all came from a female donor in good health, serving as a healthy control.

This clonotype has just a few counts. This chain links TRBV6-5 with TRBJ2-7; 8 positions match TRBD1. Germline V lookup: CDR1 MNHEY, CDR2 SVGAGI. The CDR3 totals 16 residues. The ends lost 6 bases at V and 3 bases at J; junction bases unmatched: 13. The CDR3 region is CASRSTGGPLSYEQYF. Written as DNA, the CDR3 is TGTGCCAGCAGAAGTACAGGGGGGCCTCTAAGCTACGAGCAGTACTTC.

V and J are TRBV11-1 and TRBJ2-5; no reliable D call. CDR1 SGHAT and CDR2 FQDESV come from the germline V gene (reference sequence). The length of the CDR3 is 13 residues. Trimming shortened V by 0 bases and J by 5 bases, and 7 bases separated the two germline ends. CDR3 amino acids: CASSLALMETQYF. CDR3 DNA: TGTGCCAGCAGCTTAGCGTTGATGGAGACCCAGTACTTC. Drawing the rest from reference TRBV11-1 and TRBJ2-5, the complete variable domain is EAEVAQSPRYKITEKSQAVAFWCDPISGHATLYWYRQILGQGPELLVQFQDESVVDDSQLPKDRFSAERLKGVDSTLKIQPAELGDSAMYLCASSLALMETQYFGPGTRLLVL.

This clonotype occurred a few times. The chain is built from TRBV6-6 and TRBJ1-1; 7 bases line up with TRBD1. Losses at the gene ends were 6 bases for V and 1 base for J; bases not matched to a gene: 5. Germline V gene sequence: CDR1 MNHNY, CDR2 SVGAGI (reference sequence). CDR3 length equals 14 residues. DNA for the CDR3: TGTGCCAGCAGGTTCAGACAGGGGAACACTGAAGCTTTCTTT. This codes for CASRFRQGNTEAFF.

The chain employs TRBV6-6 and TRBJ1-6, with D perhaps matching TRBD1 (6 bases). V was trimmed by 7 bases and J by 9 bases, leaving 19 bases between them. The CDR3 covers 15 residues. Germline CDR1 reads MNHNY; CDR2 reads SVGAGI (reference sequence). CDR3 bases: TGTGCCAGCATTCTCACGACGGGGGGCCCTTCACCCCTCCACTTT. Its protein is CASILTTGGPSPLHF.

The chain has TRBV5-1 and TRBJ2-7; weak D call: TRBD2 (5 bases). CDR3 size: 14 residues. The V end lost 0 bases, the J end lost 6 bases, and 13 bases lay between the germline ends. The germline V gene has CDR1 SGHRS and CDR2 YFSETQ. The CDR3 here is CASSLGLALGEQYF. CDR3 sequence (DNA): TGCGCCAGCAGCTTGGGCCTAGCTTTAGGCGAGCAGTACTTC.

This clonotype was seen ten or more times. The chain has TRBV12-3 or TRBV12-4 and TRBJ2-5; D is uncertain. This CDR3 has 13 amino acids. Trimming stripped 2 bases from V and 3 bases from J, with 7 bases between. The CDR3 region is CASSLLLEETQYF. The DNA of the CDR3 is TGTGCCAGCAGTTTATTGCTCGAAGAGACCCAGTACTTC.

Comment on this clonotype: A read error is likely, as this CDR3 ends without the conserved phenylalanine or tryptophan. DNA of the CDR3: TGTGCCAGCAGTGAAAAGGGACACCCTCTCTACGAGCAGTACTTA. Translation gives CASSEKGHPLYEQYL. This chain uses TRBV25-1 with TRBJ2-7; D perhaps matches TRBD1 (6 bases). This CDR3 comprises 15 residues. The V gene's germline CDR1 is MGHDK and CDR2 SYGVNS. Trimming removed 2 bases from V and 3 bases from J, with 14 bases in between.

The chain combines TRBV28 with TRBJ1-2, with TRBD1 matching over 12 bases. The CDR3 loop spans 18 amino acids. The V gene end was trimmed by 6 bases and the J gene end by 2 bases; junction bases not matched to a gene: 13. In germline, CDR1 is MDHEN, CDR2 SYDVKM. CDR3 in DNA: TGTGCCAGCAGCTACCCTCCGGGACAGGGGGCGGCGAACTATGGCTACACCTTC. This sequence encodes CASSYPPGQGAANYGYTF.

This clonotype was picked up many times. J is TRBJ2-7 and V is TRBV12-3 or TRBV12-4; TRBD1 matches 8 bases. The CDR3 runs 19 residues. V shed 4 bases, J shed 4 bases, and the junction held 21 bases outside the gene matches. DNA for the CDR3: TGTGCCAGCAGTTCCCGGACAGGGTTGCTGATGAATTCCAATTACGAGCAGTACTTC. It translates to CASSSRTGLLMNSNYEQYF.

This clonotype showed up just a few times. CDR3 coding DNA: TGCAGTGCTAGAGCCCTAGCGGGGGGAAAAGATACGCAGTATTTT. Its protein product is CSARALAGGKDTQYF. This rearrangement joins TRBV20-1 to TRBJ2-3, with 11 bases fitting TRBD2. The CDR3 spans 15 residues. Germline V gene data show CDR1 as DFQATT and CDR2 as SNEGSKA (reference sequence). With 1 base clipped from V and 5 bases from J, the junction kept 5 bases outside the gene matches.

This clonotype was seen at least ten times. DNA of the CDR3: TGCGCCAGCAGCCAGAGAGGACTAGCCGGCAATGAGCAGTTCTTC. Protein: CASSQRGLAGNEQFF. This chain joins TRBV4-3 and TRBJ2-1; 8 bases agree with TRBD2. In germline, CDR1 is LGHNA, CDR2 YSLEER. J lost 6 bases, V lost 3 bases, and 7 bases had no gene match. The CDR3 length is 15 residues.

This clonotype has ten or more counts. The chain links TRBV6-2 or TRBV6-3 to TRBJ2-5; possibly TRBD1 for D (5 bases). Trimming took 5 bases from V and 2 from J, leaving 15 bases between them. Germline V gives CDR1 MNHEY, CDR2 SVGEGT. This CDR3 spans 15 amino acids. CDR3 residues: CASSDGHTLQETQYF. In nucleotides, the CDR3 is TGTGCCAGCAGTGACGGACATACTCTACAAGAGACCCAGTACTTC.

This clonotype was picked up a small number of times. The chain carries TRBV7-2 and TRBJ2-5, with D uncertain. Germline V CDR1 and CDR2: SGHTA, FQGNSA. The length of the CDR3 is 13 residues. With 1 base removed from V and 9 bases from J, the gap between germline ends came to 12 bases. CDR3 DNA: TGTGCCAGCAGCTTAGAGGTAACCCGACCCCAGTACTTC. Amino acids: CASSLEVTRPQYF.

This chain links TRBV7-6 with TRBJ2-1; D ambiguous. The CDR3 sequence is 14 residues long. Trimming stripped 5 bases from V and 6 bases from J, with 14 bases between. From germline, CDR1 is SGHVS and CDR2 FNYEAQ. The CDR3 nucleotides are TGTGCCAGCAGCCCATCGGAAAGGAGCAATGAGCAGTTCTTC. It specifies CASSPSERSNEQFF.

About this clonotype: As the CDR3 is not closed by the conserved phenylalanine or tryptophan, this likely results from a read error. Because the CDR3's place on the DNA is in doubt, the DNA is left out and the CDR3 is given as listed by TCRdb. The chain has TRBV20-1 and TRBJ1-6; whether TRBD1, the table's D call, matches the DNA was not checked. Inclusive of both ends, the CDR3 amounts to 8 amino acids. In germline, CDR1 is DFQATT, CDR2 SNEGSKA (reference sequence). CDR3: CSAGLQGS.

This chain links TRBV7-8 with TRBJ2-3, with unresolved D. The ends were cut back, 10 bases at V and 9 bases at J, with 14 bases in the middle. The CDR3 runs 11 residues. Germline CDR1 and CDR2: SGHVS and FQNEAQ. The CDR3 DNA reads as TGTGCCACGAAGGCCATCAACACGCAGTATTTT. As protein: CATKAINTQYF.

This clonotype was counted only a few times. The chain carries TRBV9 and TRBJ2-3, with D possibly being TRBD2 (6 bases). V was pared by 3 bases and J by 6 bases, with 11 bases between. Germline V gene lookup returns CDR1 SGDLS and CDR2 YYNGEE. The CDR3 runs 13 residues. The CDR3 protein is CASSARGEDTQYF. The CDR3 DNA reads TGTGCCAGCAGCGCCCGCGGGGAGGATACGCAGTATTTT.